This T cell receptor (beta chain) originates from a study of shared T cell receptors in the human thymus. The trim removed 3 bases at V and 2 bases at J, leaving 4 bases unmatched. CDR3 length: 14 residues. Germline V gene data show CDR1 as MDHEN and CDR2 as SYDVKM. Measured with immunoSEQ multiplex PCR; TCRdb has only the in-frame clones, and not every one. The data show more than 550,000 clones, 70% to 90% seen once. The same sample was also studied in work on human thymus T cells.

This TCR came from a girl under three years old with a congenital heart defect. Material for sequencing was thymocytes. The chain is built from TRBV28 and TRBJ2-7; TRBD1 matches 7 bases. CDR3 nucleotide sequence: TGTGCCAGCAGTTTCTCCGGGACAGCCTACGAGCAGTACTTC. Translated, it gives CASSFSGTAYEQYF.